The entry that follows covers one T cell receptor (beta chain) sequence. The antigen is not known. TCR beta CDR3 regions were amplified from RNA. HTBI primers were used for first-round RT-PCR of the TCR CDR3. Each CDR3 protein is one row after TCRdb ran MiXCR on the multiplex PCR reads. The table records fewer than 350,000 distinct CDR3 sequences, roughly 15% of them present only once. The sample comes from a study of T cells in Graves' hyperthyroidism and ophthalmopathy. The study's findings and limits: Ophthalmopathy was distinguished from stable hyperthyroidism by 13 V-J signatures. It was a median around 6 months before onset that the model predicted ophthalmopathy. The blood repertoire included most of the expanded thyroid clonotypes above 0.001.

Per the germline V gene, CDR1 is SGDLS and CDR2 is YYNGEE. The V gene end was trimmed by 7 bases and the J gene end by 3 bases; junction bases not matched to a gene: 9. This CDR3 is built from 15 residues. This chain joins TRBV9 and TRBJ2-1; TRBD1 agrees at 8 bases. The source material was blood. The sequence was obtained from a woman aged 50 to 60 with Graves' hyperthyroidism that later progressed to Graves' ophthalmopathy. The CDR3 spells CASSDRGVLYNEQFF. In DNA form, the CDR3 reads TGTGCCAGCTCCGACAGGGGAGTCCTCTACAATGAGCAGTTCTTC.